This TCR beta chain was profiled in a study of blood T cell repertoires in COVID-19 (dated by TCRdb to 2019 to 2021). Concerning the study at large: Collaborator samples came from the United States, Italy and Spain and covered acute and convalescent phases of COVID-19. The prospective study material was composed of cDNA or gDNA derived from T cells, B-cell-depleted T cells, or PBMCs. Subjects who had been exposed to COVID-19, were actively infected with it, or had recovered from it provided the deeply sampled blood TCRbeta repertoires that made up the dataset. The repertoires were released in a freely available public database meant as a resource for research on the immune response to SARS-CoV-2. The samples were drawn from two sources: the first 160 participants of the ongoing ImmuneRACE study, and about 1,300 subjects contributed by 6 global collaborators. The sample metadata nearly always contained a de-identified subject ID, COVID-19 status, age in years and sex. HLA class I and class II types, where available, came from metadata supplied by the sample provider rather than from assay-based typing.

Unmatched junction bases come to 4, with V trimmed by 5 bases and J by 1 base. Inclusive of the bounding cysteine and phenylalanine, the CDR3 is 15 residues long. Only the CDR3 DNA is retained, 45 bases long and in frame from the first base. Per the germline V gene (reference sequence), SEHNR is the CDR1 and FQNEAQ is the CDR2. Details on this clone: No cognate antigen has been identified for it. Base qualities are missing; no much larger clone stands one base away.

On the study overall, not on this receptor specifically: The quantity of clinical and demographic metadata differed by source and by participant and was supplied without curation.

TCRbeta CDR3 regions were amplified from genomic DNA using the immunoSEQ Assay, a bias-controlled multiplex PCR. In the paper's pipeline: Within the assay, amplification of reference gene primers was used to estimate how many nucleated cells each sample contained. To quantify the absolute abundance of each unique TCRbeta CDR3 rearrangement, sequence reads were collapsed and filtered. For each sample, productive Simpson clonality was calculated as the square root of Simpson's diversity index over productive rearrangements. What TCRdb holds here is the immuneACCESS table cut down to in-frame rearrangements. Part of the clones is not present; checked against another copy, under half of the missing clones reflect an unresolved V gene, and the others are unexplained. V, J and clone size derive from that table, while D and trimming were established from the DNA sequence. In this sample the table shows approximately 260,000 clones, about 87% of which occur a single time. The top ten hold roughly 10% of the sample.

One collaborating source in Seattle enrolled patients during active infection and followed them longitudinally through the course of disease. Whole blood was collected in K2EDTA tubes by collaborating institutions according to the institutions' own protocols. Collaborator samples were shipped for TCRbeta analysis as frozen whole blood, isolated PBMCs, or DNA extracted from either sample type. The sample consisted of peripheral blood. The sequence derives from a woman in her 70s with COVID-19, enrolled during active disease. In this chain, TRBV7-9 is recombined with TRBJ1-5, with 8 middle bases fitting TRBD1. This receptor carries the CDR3 CASSQQGESNQPQHF. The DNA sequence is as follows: TGTGCCAGCAGCCAACAGGGGGAGAGCAATCAGCCCCAGCATTTT.